The 3 T cell receptor beta chains below were found in one sample sequenced in a study of cytomegalovirus exposure and HLA in healthy donors. The PCR had 60 Vbeta and 13 Jbeta primers. The repertoire was sequenced with immunoSEQ multiplex PCR; TCRdb's copy has only in-frame clones and lacks some. The data contain about 92,000 clones, roughly 63% of them singletons. Sequencing used PBMCs. All receptors derive from a man aged 50-60 years in good health and CMV-seronegative.

In nucleotides, the CDR3 is TGTGCCAGTAGATTGACAGGGTATTCACCCCTCCACTTT. This codes for CASRLTGYSPLHF. The chain combines TRBV19 with TRBJ1-6; 7 bases map to TRBD1. V shed 6 bases and J 8 bases; nucleotides not matched to a gene: 4. Germline CDR1 LNHDA, CDR2 SQIVND (reference sequence). The CDR3 consists of 13 residues.

This sequence joins TRBV4-2 and TRBJ2-2, with D unresolved. The CDR3 has 14 amino acids. V dropped 4 bases and J dropped 5 bases, with 11 bases sitting between them. Germline V gene sequence: CDR1 LGHNA, CDR2 YNFKEQ. The CDR3 loop is CASSPVLATGELFF. In DNA, the CDR3 is TGTGCCAGCAGCCCAGTTTTAGCAACCGGGGAGCTGTTTTTT.

This chain joins TRBV5-4 and TRBJ2-3; 10 bases agree with TRBD2. Germline lookup yields CDR1 SGHNT and CDR2 YYREEE (reference sequence). This CDR3 has 17 residues. J gave up 4 bases and V 0 bases, and 8 bases lay outside the gene matches. The CDR3 bases are TGTGCCAGCAGCTTGGCGTCGACTAGCGGGCGATCAGATACGCAGTATTTT. This codes for CASSLASTSGRSDTQYF.